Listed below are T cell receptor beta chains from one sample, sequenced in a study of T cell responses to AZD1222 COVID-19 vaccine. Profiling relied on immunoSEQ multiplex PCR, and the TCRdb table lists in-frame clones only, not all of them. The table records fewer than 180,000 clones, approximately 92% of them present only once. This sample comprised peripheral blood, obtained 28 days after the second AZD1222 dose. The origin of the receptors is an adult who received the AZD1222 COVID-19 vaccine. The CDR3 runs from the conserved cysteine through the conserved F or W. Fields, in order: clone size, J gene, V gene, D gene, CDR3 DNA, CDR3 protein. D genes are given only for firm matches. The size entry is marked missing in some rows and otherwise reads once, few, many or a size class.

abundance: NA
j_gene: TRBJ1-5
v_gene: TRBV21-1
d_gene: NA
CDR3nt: TGTGCCAGCAGCACTCCGGACAGGGTGAGTAACAATCAGCCCCAGCATTTT
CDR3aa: CASSTPDRVSNNQPQHF

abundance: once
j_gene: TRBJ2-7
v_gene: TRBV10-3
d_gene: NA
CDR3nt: TGTGCCATCAGTGATTCAGTCAGGGAGCAGTACTTC
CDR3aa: CAISDSVREQYF

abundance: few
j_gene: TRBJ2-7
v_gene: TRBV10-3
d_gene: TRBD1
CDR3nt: TGTGCCATCAGTGAGAACAGGGGGATTTACGAGCAGTACTTC
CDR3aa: CAISENRGIYEQYF

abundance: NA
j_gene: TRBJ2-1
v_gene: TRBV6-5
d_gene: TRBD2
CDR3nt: TGTGCCAGCACCCCCGGGACTAGCGTCGATGAGCAGTTCTTC
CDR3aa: CASTPGTSVDEQFF

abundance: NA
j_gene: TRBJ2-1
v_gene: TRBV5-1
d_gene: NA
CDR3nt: TGCGCCAGCGCCTTGGCTGGGGGACCCTCCTACAATGAGCAGTTCTTC
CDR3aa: CASALAGGPSYNEQFF

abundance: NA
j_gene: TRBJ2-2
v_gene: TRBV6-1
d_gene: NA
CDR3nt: TGTGCCAGCAGTGGAACCGGAGGACTCAACACCGGGGAGCTGTTTTTT
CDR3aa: CASSGTGGLNTGELFF

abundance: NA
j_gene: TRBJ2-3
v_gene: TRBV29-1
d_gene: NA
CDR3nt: TGCAGCGTTGAGGCGGACTTCACAGATACGCAGTATTTT
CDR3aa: CSVEADFTDTQYF

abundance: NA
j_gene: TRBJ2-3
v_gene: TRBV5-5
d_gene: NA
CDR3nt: TGTGCCAGCAGCTTGAGGGGCCGCCTAATCCGTAGCACAGATACGCAGTATTTT
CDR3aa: CASSLRGRLIRSTDTQYF

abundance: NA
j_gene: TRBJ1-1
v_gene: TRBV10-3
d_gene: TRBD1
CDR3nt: TGTGCCATCAGTAAGACAGGGGTGAACACTGAAGCTTTCTTT
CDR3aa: CAISKTGVNTEAFF

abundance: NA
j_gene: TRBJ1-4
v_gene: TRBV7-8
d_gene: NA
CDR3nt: TGTGCCAGCAGCTTCCCTGGGGACCCCGCAACTAATGAAAAACTGTTTTTT
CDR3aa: CASSFPGDPATNEKLFF

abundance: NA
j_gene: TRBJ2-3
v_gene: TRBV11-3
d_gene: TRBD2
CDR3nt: TGTGCCAGCAGCTTAGATCTAGCGGGAGGGTACACAGATACGCAGTATTTT
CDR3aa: CASSLDLAGGYTDTQYF

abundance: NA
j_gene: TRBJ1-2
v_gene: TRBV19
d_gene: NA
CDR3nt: TGTGCCAGTAGTATGCAGTCCTTTCCTTCCTCCTATGGCTACACCTTC
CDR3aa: CASSMQSFPSSYGYTF

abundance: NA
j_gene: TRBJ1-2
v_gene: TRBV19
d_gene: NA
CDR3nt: TGTGCCAGCGAAGGACAGTTGCTCTATGGCTACACCTTC
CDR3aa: CASEGQLLYGYTF

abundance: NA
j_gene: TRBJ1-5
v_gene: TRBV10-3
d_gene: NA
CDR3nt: TGTGCCATCAGTGAGTCGGGGGGCGCAGATCAGCCCCAGCATTTT
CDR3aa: CAISESGGADQPQHF

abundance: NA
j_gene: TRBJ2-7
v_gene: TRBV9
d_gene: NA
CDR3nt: TGTGCCAGCAGCGTAGACCCGGACACCTACGAGCAGTACTTC
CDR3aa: CASSVDPDTYEQYF

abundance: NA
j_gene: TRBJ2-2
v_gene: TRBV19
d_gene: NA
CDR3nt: TGTGCCAGTAGTCCTCGCCGGGGCACCGGGGAGCTGTTTTTT
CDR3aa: CASSPRRGTGELFF

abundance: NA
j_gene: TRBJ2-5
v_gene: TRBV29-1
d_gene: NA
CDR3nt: TGCAGCATAGGAGGGGTGTCACTCGCTTGGCAAGAGACCCAGTACTTC
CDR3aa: CSIGGVSLAWQETQYF

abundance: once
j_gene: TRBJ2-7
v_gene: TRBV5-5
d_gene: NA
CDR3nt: TGTGCCAGCAGCATAACAGGGTACGAGCAGTACTTC
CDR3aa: CASSITGYEQYF

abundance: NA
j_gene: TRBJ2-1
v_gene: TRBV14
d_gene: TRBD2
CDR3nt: TGTGCCAGCAGCCGTCCCGGGACTAGCGGCCCTTATCGTAATGAGCAGTTCTTC
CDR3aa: CASSRPGTSGPYRNEQFF

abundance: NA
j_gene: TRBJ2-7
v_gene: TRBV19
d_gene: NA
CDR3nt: TGTGCCAGTACCAGCCGGCCGCCGTACGAGCAGTACTTC
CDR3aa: CASTSRPPYEQYF

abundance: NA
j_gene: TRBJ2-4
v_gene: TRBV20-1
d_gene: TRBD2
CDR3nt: TGCAGTGCTAGTGGAGTGGTGAGCGGGAGCCCCCCTAATTTAGCCAAAAACATTCAGTACTTC
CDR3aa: CSASGVVSGSPPNLAKNIQYF

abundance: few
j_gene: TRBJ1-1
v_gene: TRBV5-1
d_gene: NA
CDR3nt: TGCGCCAGCAGCTTGGGTTGGGGGGAGAACACTGAAGCTTTCTTT
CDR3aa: CASSLGWGENTEAFF

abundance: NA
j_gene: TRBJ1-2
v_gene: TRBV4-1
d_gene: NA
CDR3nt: TGCGCCAGCAGCCACTTTTTCCGGGTCAGAAACTATGGCTACACCTTC
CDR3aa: CASSHFFRVRNYGYTF

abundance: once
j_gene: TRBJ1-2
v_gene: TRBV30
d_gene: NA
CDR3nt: TGTGCCTGGACAGTGCAGGGGCCGACCTTTACCTATGGCTACACCTTC
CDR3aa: CAWTVQGPTFTYGYTF

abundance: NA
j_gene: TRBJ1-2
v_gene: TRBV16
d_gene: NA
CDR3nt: TGTGCCAGCAGCCCCCTTTCTTCAGGGGAGTGGCGTGATGGCTACACCTTC
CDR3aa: CASSPLSSGEWRDGYTF

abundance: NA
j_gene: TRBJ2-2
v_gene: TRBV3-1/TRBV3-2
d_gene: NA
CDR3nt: TGTGCCAGCAGCCACGTAGGGGGGCGCAGCACCGGGGAGCTGTTTTTT
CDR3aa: CASSHVGGRSTGELFF

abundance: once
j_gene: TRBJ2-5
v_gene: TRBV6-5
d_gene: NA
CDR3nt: TGTGCCAGCAGCCCGCCGGCAGGGGGGGTACTGACCCAGTACTTC
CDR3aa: CASSPPAGGVLTQYF

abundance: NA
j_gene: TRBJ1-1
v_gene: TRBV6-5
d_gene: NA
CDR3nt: TGTGCCAGCAGCAAACCCGGGGGTGGGGCTTTCTTT
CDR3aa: CASSKPGGGAFF

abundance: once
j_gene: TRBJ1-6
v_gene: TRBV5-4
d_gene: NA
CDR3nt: TGTGCCAGCCAACTACAGGGTTCCTATAATTCACCCCTCCACTTT
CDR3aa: CASQLQGSYNSPLHF

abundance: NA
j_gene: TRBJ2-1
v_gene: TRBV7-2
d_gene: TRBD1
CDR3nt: TGTGCCAGCAGCCTGGACAGGGTAGGGAATGAGCAGTTCTTC
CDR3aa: CASSLDRVGNEQFF

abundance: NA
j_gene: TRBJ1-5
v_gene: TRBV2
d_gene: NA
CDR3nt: TGTGCCAGCGGCAACCCCTTAGGGATGGGGCATCAGCCCCAGCATTTT
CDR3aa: CASGNPLGMGHQPQHF

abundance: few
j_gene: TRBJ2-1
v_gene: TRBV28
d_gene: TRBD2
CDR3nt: TGTGCCACCCAGTTTAGGATACCGGGAGGGCCCCCCTACAATGAGCAGTTCTTC
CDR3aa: CATQFRIPGGPPYNEQFF

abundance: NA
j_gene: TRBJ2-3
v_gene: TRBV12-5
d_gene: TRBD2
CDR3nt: TGTGCTAGTGGTTGGGAGGGAGGAGATACGCAGTATTTT
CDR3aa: CASGWEGGDTQYF

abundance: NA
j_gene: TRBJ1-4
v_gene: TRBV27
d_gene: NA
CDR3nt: TGTGCCAGCAGTTTGGCAGGGTTTTCCACTAATGAAAAACTGTTTTTT
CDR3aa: CASSLAGFSTNEKLFF

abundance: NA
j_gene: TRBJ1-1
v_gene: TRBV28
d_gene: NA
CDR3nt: TGTGCCAGCCAGCAACTACGGGGGGCGCGGAACACTGAAGCTTTCTTT
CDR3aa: CASQQLRGARNTEAFF

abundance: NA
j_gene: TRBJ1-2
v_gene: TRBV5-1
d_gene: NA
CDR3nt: TGCGCCAGCAGCATAGGGACCGGCGGTAACTATGGCTACACCTTC
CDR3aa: CASSIGTGGNYGYTF

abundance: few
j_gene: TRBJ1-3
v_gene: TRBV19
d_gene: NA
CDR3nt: TGTGCCAGTAGTATAGCGGACAGAAGCTACTCTGGAAACACCATATATTTT
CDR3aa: CASSIADRSYSGNTIYF

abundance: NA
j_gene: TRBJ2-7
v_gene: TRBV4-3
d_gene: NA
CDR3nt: TGCGCCAGCAGCCAAGATCAGGGGATCTCCTACGAGCAGTACTTC
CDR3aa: CASSQDQGISYEQYF

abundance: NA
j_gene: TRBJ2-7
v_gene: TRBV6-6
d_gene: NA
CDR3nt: TGTGCCAGCAGTTACTCAAGCTACGAGCAGTACTTC
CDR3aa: CASSYSSYEQYF

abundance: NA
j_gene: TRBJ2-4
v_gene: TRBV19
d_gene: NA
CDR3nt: TGTGCCAGTAGTATGTTACTCCAAGGGCTAGCCAAAAACATTCAGTACTTC
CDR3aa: CASSMLLQGLAKNIQYF